This T cell receptor (beta chain) derives from a study of cytomegalovirus exposure and HLA in healthy donors. The study, taken as a whole, reports: A previous analysis found most TCR beta V segments productive roughly 87% or roughly 30% of the time. A later analysis associated around 17,000 TCR beta sequences with HLA alleles at a 0.05 false discovery rate.

Turning to this clone: Its antigen remains unknown.

The PCR used 60 Vbeta and 13 Jbeta primers. Generated by immunoSEQ multiplex PCR, the TCRdb table keeps only in-frame clones and is missing some. The sample records about 130,000 clones, roughly 80% being singletons. Sequences were obtained from PBMCs. The sequence came from a woman in her sixties in good health and CMV-seronegative.

In nucleotides, the CDR3 is TGTGCCAGCAGCTTAGCGGCGGGGGGCACCTACTCCTACAATGAGCAGTTCTTC. It encodes CASSLAAGGTYSYNEQFF. The chain recombines TRBV11-2 with TRBJ2-1, with 8 bases that match TRBD2. The junction had 8 bases not matched to a gene; V was cut back by 1 base and J by 0 bases. The CDR3 contains 18 residues. CDR1 is SGHAT and CDR2 is FQNNGV in the germline V gene.